These T cell receptor beta chains were read from a single sample in a study of blood T cell repertoires in COVID-19. Using immunoSEQ multiplex PCR, the repertoire was profiled, and TCRdb retains in-frame clones only, with some absent. The repertoire holds approximately 150,000 clones, with 75% to 85% as singletons. Material for sequencing was peripheral blood. These receptors came from a woman in her sixties or seventies with COVID-19, enrolled during active disease. The CDR3 runs from the conserved cysteine through the conserved F or W. The D gene is left open where the match is weak. For some rows the clone size is stated as once, few or many, or as a class when expanded; others skip it.

clone_size: .; d_call: .; j_call: TRBJ2-7; v_call: TRBV27; cdr3_length: 13; cdr3_aa: CASTMTTLYEQYF; cdr3_nt: TGTGCCAGCACCATGACTACGCTCTACGAGCAGTACTTC
clone_size: .; d_call: TRBD1; j_call: TRBJ2-1; v_call: TRBV11-1; cdr3_length: 12; cdr3_aa: CASRGTGTEQFF; cdr3_nt: TGTGCCAGCAGAGGGACAGGGACTGAGCAGTTCTTC
clone_size: .; d_call: TRBD2; j_call: TRBJ2-2; v_call: TRBV27; cdr3_length: 16; cdr3_aa: CASSGSSGGAAGELFF; cdr3_nt: TGTGCCAGCAGTGGCTCTAGCGGGGGGGCCGCCGGGGAGCTGTTTTTT
clone_size: .; d_call: .; j_call: TRBJ1-5; v_call: TRBV7-9; cdr3_length: 14; cdr3_aa: CASSLGGIGQPQHF; cdr3_nt: TGTGCCAGCAGCTTAGGAGGGATCGGGCAGCCCCAGCATTTT
clone_size: .; d_call: TRBD1; j_call: TRBJ1-2; v_call: TRBV5-1; cdr3_length: 15; cdr3_aa: CASSLDGQAAYGYTF; cdr3_nt: TGCGCCAGCAGCTTGGACGGACAGGCCGCCTATGGCTACACCTTC
clone_size: few; d_call: TRBD1; j_call: TRBJ1-6; v_call: TRBV7-2; cdr3_length: 15; cdr3_aa: CASSPRGPDNSPLHF; cdr3_nt: TGTGCCAGCAGCCCCAGGGGGCCGGATAATTCACCCCTCCACTTT
clone_size: .; d_call: .; j_call: TRBJ2-2; v_call: TRBV9; cdr3_length: 15; cdr3_aa: CASSPPSGNTGELFF; cdr3_nt: TGTGCCAGCAGCCCGCCTAGTGGGAACACCGGGGAGCTGTTTTTT
clone_size: .; d_call: TRBD2; j_call: TRBJ2-5; v_call: TRBV28; cdr3_length: 15; cdr3_aa: CASSQTSGRRETQYF; cdr3_nt: TGTGCCAGCAGTCAAACTAGCGGGAGACGAGAGACCCAGTACTTC
clone_size: .; d_call: .; j_call: TRBJ2-1; v_call: TRBV30; cdr3_length: 16; cdr3_aa: CATGKGVGLDYNEQFF; cdr3_nt: TGTGCCACTGGAAAGGGGGTAGGACTAGATTACAATGAGCAGTTCTTC
clone_size: few; d_call: TRBD1; j_call: TRBJ1-1; v_call: TRBV6-2/TRBV6-3; cdr3_length: 17; cdr3_aa: CASSFTGTGYPRTEAFF; cdr3_nt: TGTGCCAGCAGTTTTACCGGGACAGGGTACCCAAGGACTGAAGCTTTCTTT
clone_size: .; d_call: TRBD1; j_call: TRBJ1-3; v_call: TRBV6-5; cdr3_length: 15; cdr3_aa: CASSRDREMGNTIYF; cdr3_nt: TGTGCCAGCAGTCGGGACAGGGAAATGGGAAACACCATATATTTT
clone_size: .; d_call: TRBD2; j_call: TRBJ2-1; v_call: TRBV6-4; cdr3_length: 16; cdr3_aa: CASSVSSGGTYNEQFF; cdr3_nt: TGTGCCAGCAGTGTCTCTAGCGGGGGTACTTACAATGAGCAGTTCTTC
clone_size: once; d_call: TRBD1; j_call: TRBJ2-7; v_call: TRBV10-1; cdr3_length: 20; cdr3_aa: CASSESPKSDPGQGRYEQYF; cdr3_nt: TGCGCCAGCAGTGAGTCCCCTAAATCTGATCCGGGACAGGGAAGATACGAGCAGTACTTC
clone_size: .; d_call: TRBD2; j_call: TRBJ2-1; v_call: TRBV2; cdr3_length: 14; cdr3_aa: CASRGLAGYNEQFF; cdr3_nt: TGTGCCAGCAGGGGACTAGCGGGGTACAATGAGCAGTTCTTC
clone_size: .; d_call: TRBD2; j_call: TRBJ2-7; v_call: TRBV28; cdr3_length: 16; cdr3_aa: CASSLQRGPSSYEQYF; cdr3_nt: TGTGCCAGCAGTCTCCAGCGGGGCCCAAGCTCCTACGAGCAGTACTTC
clone_size: .; d_call: TRBD1; j_call: TRBJ2-2; v_call: TRBV2; cdr3_length: 17; cdr3_aa: CASNLGGQGAFTGELFF; cdr3_nt: TGTGCCAGCAATCTTGGGGGACAGGGGGCCTTCACCGGGGAGCTGTTTTTT
clone_size: .; d_call: TRBD2; j_call: TRBJ2-1; v_call: TRBV7-3; cdr3_length: 15; cdr3_aa: CASSSSGSGYNEQFF; cdr3_nt: TGTGCCAGCAGCTCTAGCGGGAGTGGCTACAATGAGCAGTTCTTC
clone_size: many; d_call: .; j_call: TRBJ2-3; v_call: TRBV6-2/TRBV6-3; cdr3_length: 16; cdr3_aa: CASTYPGAVSTDTQYF; cdr3_nt: TGTGCCAGCACTTACCCAGGGGCAGTTAGCACAGATACGCAGTATTTT
clone_size: once; d_call: .; j_call: TRBJ2-3; v_call: TRBV19; cdr3_length: 15; cdr3_aa: CASRGGIRVTDTQYF; cdr3_nt: TGTGCCAGTCGCGGGGGCATCCGCGTAACAGATACGCAGTATTTT
clone_size: .; d_call: TRBD1; j_call: TRBJ1-1; v_call: TRBV11-2; cdr3_length: 14; cdr3_aa: CASTRGQGATEAFF; cdr3_nt: TGTGCCAGCACCAGGGGCCAGGGGGCGACTGAAGCTTTCTTT
clone_size: .; d_call: .; j_call: TRBJ1-1; v_call: TRBV5-1; cdr3_length: 15; cdr3_aa: CASSLIGAPNTEAFF; cdr3_nt: TGCGCCAGCAGCTTGATAGGGGCTCCGAACACTGAAGCTTTCTTT
clone_size: .; d_call: TRBD1; j_call: TRBJ1-6; v_call: TRBV11-1; cdr3_length: 14; cdr3_aa: CASSNGQGNSPLHF; cdr3_nt: TGTGCCAGCAGCAACGGACAGGGGAATTCACCCCTCCACTTT
clone_size: .; d_call: .; j_call: TRBJ1-2; v_call: TRBV11-2; cdr3_length: 15; cdr3_aa: CASSPGVGPNYGYTF; cdr3_nt: TGTGCCAGCAGCCCGGGGGTGGGGCCTAACTATGGCTACACCTTC
clone_size: .; d_call: .; j_call: TRBJ1-1; v_call: TRBV6-5; cdr3_length: 12; cdr3_aa: CASSYGAGKSFF; cdr3_nt: TGTGCCAGCAGTTACGGGGCAGGGAAATCTTTCTTT
clone_size: many; d_call: TRBD1; j_call: TRBJ1-1; v_call: TRBV6-5; cdr3_length: 15; cdr3_aa: CASSSPGTGNTEAFF; cdr3_nt: TGTGCCAGCAGTAGCCCCGGGACAGGGAACACTGAAGCTTTCTTT